This TCR beta chain was documented in a study of shared clonotypes between healthy human individuals. The overall study: CD4 naive cells filled three plates per donor, CD4 memory three, CD8 naive two and CD8 memory one.

V lost 6 bases, J lost 5 bases, and 10 bases stayed unmatched. The CDR3 totals 15 residues. Per the germline V gene, CDR1 is MGHRA and CDR2 is YSYEKL. Note on this clone: Its specificity is unknown.

Regarding the study as a whole: Blood was the sole source, and tissue repertoires probably differ. Rarefaction curves obtained for sorted subsets showed sequencing incomplete despite large depth.

Assay: immunoSEQ multiplex PCR; the TCRdb copy retains only in-frame clones and omits some. The sample shows under 2,500,000 clones, approximately 94% of them seen only once. Among the donors, all were Caucasian adults who lived in Nashville, Tennessee. The sequence was collected from a man aged 18 to 29 in good health. The chain has TRBV4-1 and TRBJ2-1; 7 bases are a match to TRBD1. The sample comprised naive CD4+ T cells sorted from blood. Subset here: CD45RA+ positively selected. CDR3 sequence (DNA): TGCGCCAGCAGGAGGGGGCCAGCCATAGACAATGAGCAGTTCTTC. Amino acids: CASRRGPAIDNEQFF.